This TCR beta chain was identified in a study of T cells in Graves' hyperthyroidism and ophthalmopathy. Study-wide findings and caveats: Peripheral blood also featured most of the thyroid clonotypes expanded above 0.001.

This clonotype was counted only a few times. Its antigen remains unidentified. The patients, who ranged from 18 to 65 in age, presented with newly diagnosed hyperthyroidism lasting under 2 months. Fresh peripheral blood, 10 ml, was the source of the PBMCs. It was RNA transcripts that yielded the amplified TCR beta CDR3 regions. The TCR CDR3 first-round RT-PCR relied on the HTBI primer set. TCRdb itself ran the multiplex PCR reads through MiXCR, one entry per CDR3 protein. The profile shows fewer than 550,000 distinct CDR3 sequences, 15% to 18% of them singletons. This TCR was sampled from a young woman with Graves' hyperthyroidism. Sequenced sample: blood.

The CDR3 here is CASNRGLHFTDTQYF. The CDR3 coding sequence is TGTGCCAGCAACCGGGGACTGCACTTCACAGATACGCAGTATTTT. This chain connects TRBV9 to TRBJ2-3; a weak D match, TRBD2 (6 bases). Per germline, CDR1 SGDLS and CDR2 YYNGEE. V lost 6 bases, J lost 2 bases, and 16 bases lay in between. This CDR3 is 15 amino acids long.